The 30 T cell receptor beta chains presented below share a single source sample, sequenced in a study of T cell responses to AZD1222 COVID-19 vaccine. Data came from immunoSEQ multiplex PCR; TCRdb stores just in-frame clones and leaves some out. The sample records some 80,000 clones, about 91% being singletons. The sequences come from peripheral blood, collected 28 days after the second dose of the MenACWY control vaccine. These receptors all stem from an adult who received the MenACWY meningococcal vaccine as a control.

The V call is TRBV9, the J call TRBJ1-6; perhaps TRBD1 as D (6 bases). Germline V gives CDR1 SGDLS, CDR2 YYNGEE. The germline V and J ends were trimmed by 4 bases and 10 bases, with 15 bases remaining between them. The length of the CDR3 is 14 residues. In nucleotides, the CDR3 is TGTGCCAGCAGCTCAACGGAAGGGGGATCACCCCTCCACTTT. Encoded protein: CASSSTEGGSPLHF.

The rearrangement links TRBV19 to TRBJ1-6, with D possibly TRBD1 on 6 matching bases. CDR3 length equals 16 residues. V shed 4 bases and J shed 3 bases, with 13 bases lying between them. CDR1 and CDR2 from the germline V gene are LNHDA and SQIVND (reference sequence). The CDR3 region is CASSNAGASYNSPLHF. CDR3 DNA: TGTGCCAGTAGTAACGCGGGGGCGAGCTATAATTCACCCCTCCACTTT.

This clone was seen only a few times. The chain employs TRBV12-3 or TRBV12-4 and TRBJ2-2, with D maybe TRBD2 (6 bases). CDR3 size: 12 residues. V shed 5 bases and J shed 8 bases, with 9 bases lying between them. Here the CDR3 reads CASSGLTGELFF. The DNA for the CDR3 is TGTGCCAGCAGTGGACTAACTGGGGAGCTGTTTTTT.

This clone turned up a few times. The chain couples TRBV10-2 to TRBJ2-2, with TRBD2 identical over 13 bases. Trimming removed 3 bases from V and 0 bases from J; junction bases left unmatched: 4. CDR1 WSHSY and CDR2 SAAADI come from the germline V gene. The length of the CDR3 is 18 residues. Here the CDR3 DNA reads TGCGCCAGCAGTGATGGACTAGCGGGGGTGACGAACACCGGGGAGCTGTTTTTT. It encodes CASSDGLAGVTNTGELFF.

The chain links TRBV11-3 to TRBJ1-1; weak D call: TRBD1 (6 bases). Germline CDR1 and CDR2: SGHNT and YENEEA. CDR3 size: 14 residues. The ends were cut back, 5 bases at V and 4 bases at J, with 14 bases in the middle. The CDR3 sequence is CASSPNRATTEAFF. The CDR3 nucleotides read TGTGCCAGCAGCCCCAACAGGGCGACCACTGAAGCTTTCTTT.

V and J are TRBV6-5 and TRBJ1-6, with TRBD1 identical over 8 bases. CDR3 length: 15 residues. V was clipped by 4 bases and J by 9 bases; unmatched bases: 8. CDR1 is MNHEY, CDR2 SVGAGI, per germline. The CDR3 spells CASSSQGGGGSPLHF. The CDR3 coding sequence is TGTGCCAGCAGTTCACAGGGGGGAGGCGGTTCACCCCTCCACTTT.

The chain uses TRBV3-1 (or the pseudogene TRBV3-2) and TRBJ1-4; D might be TRBD1 (5 bases). Between the trimmed V and J ends, which lost 4 bases and 3 bases, there was a span of 15 bases. CDR3 length: 16 residues. Germline CDR1 reads LGHDT; CDR2 reads YNNKEL (reference sequence). CDR3 bases: TGTGCCAGCAGCCTCAAGAACGGGGGGGCTAATGAAAAACTGTTTTTT. Translating gives CASSLKNGGANEKLFF.

This chain links TRBV11-2 with TRBJ2-5; 9 nucleotides agree with TRBD1. CDR3 length: 16 amino acids. Germline V gene data show CDR1 as SGHAT and CDR2 as FQNNGV. V was clipped by 5 bases and J by 5 bases; unmatched bases: 12. In DNA form, the CDR3 reads TGTGCCAGCAGCACCCCGGGACAGGGATTGAGGGAGACCCAGTACTTC. Encoded protein: CASSTPGQGLRETQYF.

The chain recombines TRBV6-5 with TRBJ1-2; D not certain. The CDR3 spans 14 residues. From germline, CDR1 is MNHEY and CDR2 SVGAGI. With 7 bases removed from V and 0 bases from J, the gap between germline ends came to 12 bases. CDR3 sequence: CASTSGFSNYGYTF. Here the CDR3 DNA reads TGTGCCAGCACGTCCGGGTTTTCTAACTATGGCTACACCTTC.

The chain uses TRBV18 and TRBJ2-7; D might be TRBD2 (5 bases). The V gene's germline CDR1 is KGHSH and CDR2 LQKENI. The CDR3 loop spans 15 amino acids. Trimming left V 1 base short and J 6 bases short, with 16 bases between. The CDR3 DNA follows: TGTGCCAGCTCACCACGAAGGGTAGAAGGGAGCGAGCAGTACTTC. Encoded protein: CASSPRRVEGSEQYF.

The CDR3 DNA reads TGCGCCAGCAGCGTTTACAGGAACACTGAAGCTTTCTTT. Translating it yields CASSVYRNTEAFF. The chain is built from TRBV5-1 and TRBJ1-1; D remains ambiguous. Germline CDR1 SGHRS, CDR2 YFSETQ. With 4 bases removed from V and 1 base from J, the gap between germline ends came to 8 bases. This CDR3 contains 13 residues.

The chain joins TRBV3-1 (or the pseudogene TRBV3-2) to TRBJ2-3, with TRBD2 matching 9 bases. Germline loops: CDR1 LGHDT, CDR2 YNNKEL (reference sequence). The CDR3 extends over 16 amino acids. V was clipped by 1 base and J by 7 bases; unmatched bases: 9. CDR3 protein: CASSQGLAGIRNTQYF. The CDR3 DNA reads as TGTGCCAGCAGCCAAGGGCTAGCGGGGATCAGGAATACGCAGTATTTT.

This chain joins TRBV27 and TRBJ2-7, with D uncertain. Trimming shortened V by 4 bases and J by 4 bases, and 8 bases separated the two germline ends. The germline V gene has CDR1 MNHEY and CDR2 SMNVEV (reference sequence). CDR3 length: 12 residues. CDR3 loop: CASSSTAYEQYF. CDR3 nucleotides: TGTGCCAGCAGTTCCACGGCTTACGAGCAGTACTTC.

The chain recombines TRBV21-1 with TRBJ2-1; the table's D call, TRBD2, was not checked against the DNA. TRBV21-1 is a pseudogene. The CDR3 extends over 17 amino acids. The chain's CDR3 is CASSKEEGVGSYNEQFF. The DNA of the CDR3 is TGTGCCAGCAGCAAAGAGGAGGGCGTTGGATCCTACAATGAGCAGTTCTTC.

V usage is TRBV6-6 and J usage is TRBJ1-5; no definite D call. Germline CDR1 is MNHNY and CDR2 is SVGAGI (reference sequence). This CDR3 is built from 12 residues. Trimming removed 8 bases at V and 7 bases at J, with 12 bases between. The CDR3 DNA sequence: TGTGCCAGCCACCCAGAGGGACAGCCCCAGCATTTT. Amino acid sequence: CASHPEGQPQHF.

J is TRBJ1-3 and V is TRBV3-1 (or the pseudogene TRBV3-2); D possibly corresponds to TRBD1 (5 bases). The CDR3 sequence is 18 residues long. The V end was cut by 1 base, the J end by 4 bases, with 20 bases between. Germline loops: CDR1 LGHDT, CDR2 YNNKEL (reference sequence). CDR3 bases: TGTGCCAGCAGCCAAGTAGTAGTCGGGGCGCTACCCGGAAACACCATATATTTT. It yields the protein CASSQVVVGALPGNTIYF.

J is TRBJ2-2 and V is TRBV18; D possibly uses TRBD1 or TRBD2 (5 bases each). The length of the CDR3 is 14 residues. Per the germline V gene, CDR1 is KGHSH and CDR2 is LQKENI. V was cut by 3 bases and J by 4 bases, with 9 bases left in between. The CDR3 here is CASSPGRGTGELFF. The CDR3 bases are TGTGCCAGCTCACCGGGACGCGGCACCGGGGAGCTGTTTTTT.

The chain has TRBV11-1 and TRBJ2-5; possible D gene TRBD2, 6 bases. Between the trimmed V and J ends, which lost 5 bases and 5 bases, there was a span of 18 bases. The CDR3 totals 15 residues. Germline V gene data show CDR1 as SGHAT and CDR2 as FQDESV (reference sequence). The CDR3 bases are TGTGCCAGCAGCGGAGGGGTCTTAAGGGCTGAGACCCAGTACTTC. Its translation is CASSGGVLRAETQYF. The complete variable domain, with remaining parts taken from reference TRBV11-1 and TRBJ2-5, reads EAEVAQSPRYKITEKSQAVAFWCDPISGHATLYWYRQILGQGPELLVQFQDESVVDDSQLPKDRFSAERLKGVDSTLKIQPAELGDSAMYLCASSGGVLRAETQYFGPGTRLLVL.

The chain is built from TRBV10-3 and TRBJ1-2; 8 positions agree with TRBD1. Germline V gene data show CDR1 as ENHRY and CDR2 as SYGVKD. V lost 7 bases and J lost 2; bases outside the gene matches: 6. The CDR3 runs to 14 residues. The CDR3 region is CAITDRATNYGYTF. CDR3 nucleotides: TGTGCCATCACGGACAGGGCTACGAACTATGGCTACACCTTC.

V usage is TRBV6-6 and J usage is TRBJ2-1; tentatively, D is TRBD1 or TRBD2 (5 bases each). Germline CDR1 MNHNY, CDR2 SVGAGI (reference sequence). The CDR3 is 13 amino acids. Trimming cost V 5 bases and J 7 bases, with 12 bases left between them. The CDR3 is CASSGTDSNEQFF. Written as DNA, the CDR3 is TGTGCCAGCAGTGGGACCGATTCGAATGAGCAGTTCTTC.

This chain connects TRBV12-5 to TRBJ2-1; maybe TRBD1 (6 bases). Germline assignment: CDR1 LGHNT and CDR2 FRNRAP. The V gene lost 0 bases and the J gene lost 3 bases, with 9 bases spanning the gap. The CDR3 spans 15 residues. CDR3 nucleotide sequence: TGTGCTAGTGGTTTGGTACAGGGTGGCTACAATGAGCAGTTCTTC. Translated, it gives CASGLVQGGYNEQFF.

V is TRBV5-1 and J is TRBJ2-7, with 8 bases identical to TRBD2. The CDR3 is 16 amino acids. CDR1 SGHRS and CDR2 YFSETQ come from the germline V gene. The V gene end was trimmed by 0 bases and the J gene end by 4 bases; junction bases not matched to a gene: 9. The CDR3 region has the DNA TGCGCCAGCAGCTTGGGCCCAGCGGGGGACCCATACGAGCAGTACTTC. It translates to CASSLGPAGDPYEQYF.

The chain carries TRBV2 and TRBJ1-2, with D maybe TRBD1 (5 bases). The CDR3 spans 13 residues. Germline assignment: CDR1 SNHLY and CDR2 FYNNEI. The V end was cut by 6 bases, the J end by 2 bases, with 10 bases between. CDR3 in DNA: TGTGCCAGCAGGGAGGGACGGAACTATGGCTACACCTTC. The encoded protein is CASREGRNYGYTF.

A word on this clone: The same CDR3 arises from other DNA sequences in this sample as well. This chain uses TRBV2 with TRBJ1-1; TRBD1 is a possible D gene (5 bases). The CDR3 covers 13 residues. Germline V gives CDR1 SNHLY, CDR2 FYNNEI. Trimming stripped 6 bases from V and 9 bases from J, with 17 bases between. CDR3 residues: CASRATTGTQAFF. CDR3 nucleotide sequence: TGTGCCAGCAGAGCAACCACCGGGACCCAAGCTTTCTTT.

This chain uses TRBV7-3 with TRBJ1-5; 7 bases agree with TRBD1. There are 16 residues in the CDR3. Germline lookup yields CDR1 SGHTA and CDR2 FQGTGA. With 11 bases clipped from V and 2 bases from J, the junction kept 15 bases outside the gene matches. The CDR3 loop reads CAASRPFGTGNQPQHF. The CDR3 DNA follows: TGTGCCGCCAGCCGTCCGTTTGGGACAGGCAATCAGCCCCAGCATTTT.

The chain carries TRBV11-2 and TRBJ2-7; 9 nucleotides line up with TRBD1. The CDR3 is made up of 17 amino acids. Losses at the gene ends were 3 bases for V and 2 bases for J; bases not matched to a gene: 11. Germline lookup yields CDR1 SGHAT and CDR2 FQNNGV. The CDR3 here is CASSLDSGTGFAYEQYF. The CDR3 DNA reads as TGTGCCAGCAGCTTGGATTCCGGGACAGGGTTCGCCTACGAGCAGTACTTC.

The CDR3 spells CASSIEDKGGQPQHF. Written as DNA, the CDR3 is TGTGCCAGTAGTATAGAGGATAAGGGGGGTCAGCCCCAGCATTTT. The rearrangement links TRBV19 to TRBJ1-5; D might be TRBD1 (6 bases). Germline CDR1 reads LNHDA; CDR2 reads SQIVND (reference sequence). The V end was cut by 0 bases, the J end by 6 bases, with 12 bases between. The CDR3 covers 15 residues.

The rearrangement links TRBV19 to TRBJ2-7; 14 positions agree with TRBD2. The CDR3 has 16 residues. The germline V gene has CDR1 LNHDA and CDR2 SQIVND (reference sequence). The V segment lost 5 bases and the J segment 4 bases; nucleotides outside the gene matches: 7. CDR3 in amino acids: CASSPTSGGAEYEQYF. CDR3 nucleotide sequence: TGTGCCAGTAGTCCGACTAGCGGGGGGGCGGAGTACGAGCAGTACTTC. The entire variable domain, with the rest obtained from reference TRBV19 and TRBJ2-7, is as follows: DGGITQSPKYLFRKEGQNVTLSCEQNLNHDAMYWYRQDPGQGLRLIYYSQIVNDFQKGDIAEGYSVSREKKESFPLTVTSAQKNPTAFYLCASSPTSGGAEYEQYFGPGTRLTVT.

The chain couples TRBV5-1 to TRBJ2-5, with 7 bases matching TRBD1. CDR3 length: 16 residues. V gave up 4 bases and J gave up 3 bases; unmatched junction bases: 12. Germline loops: CDR1 SGHRS, CDR2 YFSETQ. CDR3 nucleotide sequence: TGCGCCAGCAGCACCGGACAGGTCCAGGCGGAAGAGACCCAGTACTTC. This encodes CASSTGQVQAEETQYF.

V usage is TRBV25-1 and J usage is TRBJ2-3; D is possibly TRBD2 (7 bases). Deletions cut 3 bases from V and 4 bases from J, with 11 bases between. The length of the CDR3 is 14 residues. Germline V lookup: CDR1 MGHDK, CDR2 SYGVNS. CDR3 nucleotide sequence: TGTGCCAGCAGTGAGGGGGGGCGGGCAGATACGCAGTATTTT. It translates to CASSEGGRADTQYF.